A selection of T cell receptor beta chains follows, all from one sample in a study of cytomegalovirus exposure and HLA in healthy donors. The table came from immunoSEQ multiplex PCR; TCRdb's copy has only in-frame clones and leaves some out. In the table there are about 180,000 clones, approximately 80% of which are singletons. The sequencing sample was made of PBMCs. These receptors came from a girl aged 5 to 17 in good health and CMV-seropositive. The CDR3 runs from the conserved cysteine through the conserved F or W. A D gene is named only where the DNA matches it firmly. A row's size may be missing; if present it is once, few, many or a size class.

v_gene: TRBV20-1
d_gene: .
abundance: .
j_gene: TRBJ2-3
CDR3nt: TGCAGTGCTACTATCGAAGATACGCAGTATTTT
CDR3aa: CSATIEDTQYF

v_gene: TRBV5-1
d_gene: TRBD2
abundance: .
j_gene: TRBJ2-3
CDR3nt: TGCGCCAGCCGACTAGCGGGAGAAAGCACAGATACGCAGTATTTT
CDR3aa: CASRLAGESTDTQYF

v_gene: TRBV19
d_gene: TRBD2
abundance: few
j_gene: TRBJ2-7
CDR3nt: TGTGCCAGTAGTGCAGCGGGAGTAGGAGAGCAGTACTTC
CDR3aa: CASSAAGVGEQYF

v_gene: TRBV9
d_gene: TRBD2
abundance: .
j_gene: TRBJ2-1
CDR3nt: TGTGCCAGCAGCGTAGACGAACTAGCGGTATATCCCTCCTACAATGAGCAGTTCTTC
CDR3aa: CASSVDELAVYPSYNEQFF

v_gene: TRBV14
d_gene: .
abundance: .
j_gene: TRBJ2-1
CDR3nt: TGTGCCAGCAGCCAAGCTAGTTACTCCTACAATGAGCAGTTCTTC
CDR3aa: CASSQASYSYNEQFF

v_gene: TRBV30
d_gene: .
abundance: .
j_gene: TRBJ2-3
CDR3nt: TGTGCCTGGAGTCTGGGCCCCGGCACAGATACGCAGTATTTT
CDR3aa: CAWSLGPGTDTQYF

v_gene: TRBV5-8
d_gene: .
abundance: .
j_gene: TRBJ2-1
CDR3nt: TGTGCCAGCAGCTTGGACCTTTTTAGCAACTCCTACAATGAGCAGTTCTTC
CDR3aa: CASSLDLFSNSYNEQFF

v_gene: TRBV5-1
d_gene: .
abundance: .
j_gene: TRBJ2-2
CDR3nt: TGCGCCAGCAGTGGGACATCGAACACCGGGGAGCTGTTTTTT
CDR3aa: CASSGTSNTGELFF

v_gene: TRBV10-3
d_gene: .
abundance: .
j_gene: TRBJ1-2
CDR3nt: TGTGCCATCAGTGGAGAACAAGGGGATACCTATGGCTACACCTTC
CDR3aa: CAISGEQGDTYGYTF

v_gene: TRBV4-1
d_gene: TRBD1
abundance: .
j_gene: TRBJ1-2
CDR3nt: TGCGCCAGCAGCCAAGAATCTGGGACAGGGAGAAACTATGGCTACACCTTC
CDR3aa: CASSQESGTGRNYGYTF

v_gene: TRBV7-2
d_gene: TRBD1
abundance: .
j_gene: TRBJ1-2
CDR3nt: TGTGCCAGCAGCTTAGCCTGGGACAGCCGCTACACCTTC
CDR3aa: CASSLAWDSRYTF